This is a list of T cell receptor beta chains from one sample in a study of T cells in placental villitis. The table came from immunoSEQ multiplex PCR; TCRdb's copy has only in-frame clones and leaves some out. The sample consists of 3,200 or so clones, about 77% of them appearing once. The sequencing input was placental tissue containing maternal and fetal cells. The receptors derive from a human patient with infectious villitis; the placental T cells may come from both mother and fetus. Both conserved end residues are part of each CDR3. D genes are given only for firm matches. Expanded clones get a size class; other rows say once, few or many, or leave the size out.

d_call,j_call,clone_size,v_call,cdr3_nt,cdr3_aa
NA,TRBJ2-7,NA,TRBV5-6,TGTGCCAGCAGCTTGGATCGGGGGAGAGGTGGGTACGAGCAGTACTTC,CASSLDRGRGGYEQYF
TRBD1,TRBJ1-2,NA,TRBV19,TGTGCCAGCTCCTTCGACAGGGAGAATGGCTACACCTTC,CASSFDRENGYTF
NA,TRBJ1-1,few,TRBV9,TGTGCCAGCAGCGTAGGGGGCTCGACTGAAGCTTTCTTT,CASSVGGSTEAFF
NA,TRBJ1-2,few,TRBV12-5,TGTGCTAGTGGTTTGCTCCCTAGCGGGGCGAACTATGGCTACACCTTC,CASGLLPSGANYGYTF
TRBD2,TRBJ2-3,NA,TRBV24-1,TGTGCCACCAGTGATTTGTTGAACCCGGGACTAGCGACAGATACGCAGTATTTT,CATSDLLNPGLATDTQYF
TRBD1,TRBJ1-2,NA,TRBV6-6,TGTGCCAGCAGTTACGGACAGGGGTATGGCTACATCTTC,CASSYGQGYGYIF
NA,TRBJ2-2,NA,TRBV10-1,TGCGCCAGCAGTGTGTACGTCACCGGGGAGCTGTTTTTT,CASSVYVTGELFF
TRBD2,TRBJ2-2,NA,TRBV5-4,TGTGCCAGCAGCTTTGGCGGGAGCTTCACCGGGGAGCTGTTTTTT,CASSFGGSFTGELFF
NA,TRBJ1-2,NA,TRBV27,TGTGCCAGCAGTCCCAGGGTAGCTTACTATGGCTACACCTTC,CASSPRVAYYGYTF
NA,TRBJ1-5,large,TRBV6-2/TRBV6-3,TGTGCCAGCAGTTTATCAGAGATTAGCAATCAGCCCCAGCATTTT,CASSLSEISNQPQHF
NA,TRBJ1-3,NA,TRBV10-3,TGTGCCATTAGTGAGGCAGGGCCGAGCTCTGGAAACACCATATATTTT,CAISEAGPSSGNTIYF
TRBD1,TRBJ1-1,NA,TRBV7-8,TGTGCCAGCAGCAGGGACCGACAGGGGGCTTTCTTT,CASSRDRQGAFF
TRBD1,TRBJ1-2,NA,TRBV27,TGTGCCAGCAGTTGGGACAGGGACTATGGCTACACCTTC,CASSWDRDYGYTF
NA,TRBJ1-5,NA,TRBV12-3/TRBV12-4,TGTGCCAGCACCGTGGACCGTCAGCCCCAGCATTTT,CASTVDRQPQHF
NA,TRBJ2-1,NA,TRBV5-4,TGTGCCAGCAGCTTCTATAATGAGCAGTTCTTC,CASSFYNEQFF
NA,TRBJ1-1,NA,TRBV11-2,TGTGCCAGCAGCTTAGGCTGGGCTGAAGCTTTCTTT,CASSLGWAEAFF
NA,TRBJ2-5,few,TRBV3-1/TRBV3-2,TGTGCCAGCAGCCAAGATCGGTACCAAGAGACCCAGTACTTC,CASSQDRYQETQYF
NA,TRBJ2-7,NA,TRBV10-2,TGCGCCAGCAGTGAGCAGGTAGCGAGAGTTGAGCAGTACTTC,CASSEQVARVEQYF
NA,TRBJ2-7,NA,TRBV15,TGTGCCACCAGCAGAGAATACAGCTCCTACGAGCAGTACTTC,CATSREYSSYEQYF
NA,TRBJ1-2,NA,TRBV30,TGTGCCTGGAGTGACTATAATGGCTACACCTTC,CAWSDYNGYTF
NA,TRBJ2-2,NA,TRBV29-1,TGCAGCGTTGTGAGGGGGAACACCGGGGAGCTGTTTTTT,CSVVRGNTGELFF
TRBD1,TRBJ2-1,large,TRBV27,TGTGCCAGCAGTTTAGGGACAGGGGGCAATGAGCAGTTCTTC,CASSLGTGGNEQFF
NA,TRBJ2-1,NA,TRBV5-1,TGCGCCAGCAGCTTGGGGATGAGCTCCTACAATGAGCAGTTCTTC,CASSLGMSSYNEQFF
TRBD1,TRBJ2-7,NA,TRBV18,TGTGCCAGCTCACCATTAGGGACAGGGGTTGACGAGCAGTACTTC,CASSPLGTGVDEQYF
NA,TRBJ1-1,NA,TRBV6-2/TRBV6-3,TGTGCCAGCAGTTACTCCAACACTGAAGCTTTCTTT,CASSYSNTEAFF
NA,TRBJ1-1,few,TRBV13,TGTGCCAGCAGCTTCGATGGCCCTGAAGCTTTCTTT,CASSFDGPEAFF
TRBD1,TRBJ1-1,NA,TRBV6-6,TGTGCCAGCAGTTACGGGACAGCACACACTGAAGCTTTCTTT,CASSYGTAHTEAFF
NA,TRBJ2-3,NA,TRBV4-1,TGCGCCAGCAGCCAAAATCCTAGGGCAGATACGCAGTATTTT,CASSQNPRADTQYF
NA,TRBJ2-3,NA,TRBV3-1/TRBV3-2,TGTGCCAGCAGCCAAGAGAGGCTAGCGACAGATACGCAGTATTTT,CASSQERLATDTQYF
NA,TRBJ1-3,once,TRBV9,TGTGCCAGCAGCCCCGACCGGTTATCTGGAAACACCATATATTTT,CASSPDRLSGNTIYF
TRBD1,TRBJ2-3,NA,TRBV29-1,TGCAGCGTAACGGACAGGGCCACAGATACGCAGTATTTT,CSVTDRATDTQYF
NA,TRBJ1-2,NA,TRBV7-2,TGTGCCAGCAGCCTCACAGGAGGGGATAACTATGGCTACACCTTC,CASSLTGGDNYGYTF
NA,TRBJ2-2,NA,TRBV19,TGTGCCAGTAGTGACAGGACCGGGGAGCTGTTTTTT,CASSDRTGELFF
NA,TRBJ2-7,once,TRBV7-3,TGTGCCAGCAGCTTAGGGGGGACCTCCGAGCAGTACTTC,CASSLGGTSEQYF
NA,TRBJ1-2,NA,TRBV20-1,TGCAGTGCTAGACATGGCTACACCTTC,CSARHGYTF
NA,TRBJ2-1,NA,TRBV6-4,TGTGCCAGCAGTGACCGCCTCCGAGAAGAGCAGTTCTTC,CASSDRLREEQFF
NA,TRBJ1-5,NA,TRBV5-1,TGCGCCAGCAGCTTACAGGGCAATCAGCCCCAGCATTTT,CASSLQGNQPQHF
NA,TRBJ1-2,few,TRBV27,TGTGCCAGCAGCCGGGAGCCTAACTATGGCTACACCTTC,CASSREPNYGYTF
TRBD1,TRBJ2-5,NA,TRBV11-3,TGTGCCAGCAGCACCTGGACAGGTTCGAACCAAGAGACCCAGTACTTC,CASSTWTGSNQETQYF
NA,TRBJ1-2,NA,TRBV24-1,TGTGCCACCAGTGATGAACAGTATGGCTACACCTTC,CATSDEQYGYTF
TRBD1,TRBJ1-5,few,TRBV13,TGTGCCAGCAGCTTAGGGACAGGGGGCAATCAGCCCCAGCATTTT,CASSLGTGGNQPQHF
TRBD2,TRBJ2-1,large,TRBV10-2,TGCGCCAGCACTGTAGCGGGGACCTACAATGAGCAGTTCTTC,CASTVAGTYNEQFF
TRBD1,TRBJ1-5,few,TRBV27,TGTGCCAGCAGTTCTCAGGGGGCCGGTTTTCAGCCCCAGCATTTT,CASSSQGAGFQPQHF
NA,TRBJ1-4,once,TRBV5-4,TGTGCCAGCAGTACCTGGGGTGAAAAACTGTTTTTT,CASSTWGEKLFF
NA,TRBJ1-2,once,TRBV14,TGTGCCAGCAGGCGAAGTGGCGGGATATCGGAGTATGGCTACACCTTC,CASRRSGGISEYGYTF
TRBD1,TRBJ2-1,few,TRBV9,TGTGCCAGCAGCGCCGGGACAGGGACTTACAATGAGCAGTTCTTC,CASSAGTGTYNEQFF
NA,TRBJ2-1,NA,TRBV13,TGTGCCAGCAGCTTAGGCCCACGAAATGAGCAGTTCTTC,CASSLGPRNEQFF
TRBD2,TRBJ2-1,NA,TRBV19,TGTGCCAGTAGTATAGGCGAGACTAGCGGCAATGAGCAGTTCTTC,CASSIGETSGNEQFF
TRBD2,TRBJ2-1,once,TRBV10-1,TGCGCCAGCAGTGAGTTAACTAGCGGGAGCGGAAATGAGCAGTTCTTC,CASSELTSGSGNEQFF
NA,TRBJ1-2,once,TRBV4-2,TGTGCCAGCAGCCAAGATCCAGTTGCAGGCCGGGGTTTATATGGCTACACCTTC,CASSQDPVAGRGLYGYTF
NA,TRBJ1-1,NA,TRBV30,TGTGCCTGGAGTGGGGGGAATCCCTGGACGGAACCAAACACTGAAGCTTTCTTT,CAWSGGNPWTEPNTEAFF
TRBD1,TRBJ2-1,NA,TRBV18,TGTGCCAGCTCACCGGACAGGGTGGGCAATGAGCAGTTCTTC,CASSPDRVGNEQFF
NA,TRBJ2-5,NA,TRBV5-1,TGCGCCAGCAGCTTCGGGGGCCTCCAAGAGACCCAGTACTTC,CASSFGGLQETQYF
TRBD2,TRBJ2-3,few,TRBV6-2/TRBV6-3,TGTGCCAGCAGCCTTCTAGCGGGAGTCACAGATACGCAGTATTTT,CASSLLAGVTDTQYF
NA,TRBJ2-1,once,TRBV7-2,TGTGCCAGCAGCTTAGCCCATTTCATGGGGGCAAATGAGCAGTTCTTC,CASSLAHFMGANEQFF